A single sample is the source of the 18 T cell receptor beta chains below, sequenced in a study of Graves' ophthalmopathy and Graves' hyperthyroidism. From RNA, the CDR3 regions of TCR beta chains were amplified and sequenced. Scientists carried out first-round RT-PCR using HTBI primers and then a second-round multiplex PCR. TCRdb reprocessed the multiplex PCR reads via MiXCR and lists one record per CDR3 protein. The repertoire holds approximately 480,000 distinct CDR3 sequences, with roughly an eighth as singletons. The specimen sequenced was blood. The receptors stem from a woman in her thirties with Graves' ophthalmopathy.

This clonotype was picked up many times. The J gene is TRBJ2-2, the V gene TRBV12-3 or TRBV12-4, with 10 bases fitting TRBD2. The CDR3 totals 16 residues. The J segment lost 5 bases and the V segment lost 8 bases, leaving 11 bases of the junction unmatched. CDR3 loop: CASRPRLAGRTGELFF. CDR3 sequence (DNA): TGTGCCAGCCGGCCGAGACTAGCGGGCAGGACCGGGGAGCTGTTTTTT.

This clonotype has ten or more counts. V and J are TRBV7-9 and TRBJ1-5; D gene ambiguous. This CDR3 spans 13 amino acids. The germline gives CDR1 SEHNR, CDR2 FQNEAQ (reference sequence). Trimming pared 5 bases from V and 7 bases from J, leaving 12 bases between. The CDR3 DNA sequence: TGTGCCAGCAGCCGAATTGGGGAACAGCCCCAGCATTTT. As protein: CASSRIGEQPQHF. The whole variable domain, remainder taken from reference TRBV7-9 and TRBJ1-5, is DTGVSQNPRHKITKRGQNVTFRCDPISEHNRLYWYRQTLGQGPEFLTYFQNEAQLEKSRLLSDRFSAERPKGSFSTLEIQRTEQGDSAMYLCASSRIGEQPQHFGDGTRLSIL.

This clonotype was counted a few times. This chain links TRBV13 with TRBJ2-5; D perhaps matches TRBD2 (6 bases). Trimming removed 4 bases from V and 6 bases from J, with 15 bases in between. The CDR3 totals 14 residues. The germline CDR1 and CDR2 sequences are PRHDT and FYEKMQ (reference sequence). In DNA form, the CDR3 reads TGTGCCAGCAGCTCCCTAAGGGGAGGAAAGACCCAGTACTTC. Translating gives CASSSLRGGKTQYF.

This clonotype was seen many times. This chain links TRBV20-1 with TRBJ2-7; D is undetermined. The CDR3 runs 13 residues. Trimming removed 1 base at V and 3 bases at J, with 10 bases between. CDR1 is DFQATT, CDR2 SNEGSKA, per germline (reference sequence). This CDR3 reads CSARGAGSYEQYF. CDR3 in DNA: TGCAGTGCTAGAGGCGCAGGAAGCTACGAGCAGTACTTC.

This clonotype was observed at least ten times. This sequence joins TRBV20-1 and TRBJ2-7; possible D gene TRBD2, 5 bases. This CDR3 contains 16 residues. Trimming took 0 bases from V and 0 from J, leaving 15 bases between them. Germline V gene sequence: CDR1 DFQATT, CDR2 SNEGSKA (reference sequence). The DNA for the CDR3 is TGCAGTGCTAGAGATCGATGGCCGGGGTCCTCCTACGAGCAGTACTTC. It translates to CSARDRWPGSSYEQYF.

V usage is TRBV5-8 and J usage is TRBJ2-2, with D perhaps TRBD1 or TRBD2 (6 bases each). Germline CDR1 is SGHTS and CDR2 is YDEGEE. Trimming removed 1 base at V and 4 bases at J, with 11 bases between. This CDR3 region has 15 residues. The CDR3 DNA follows: TGTGCCAGCAGCTTGATCGGGGGCTCCACCGGGGAGCTGTTTTTT. The encoded protein is CASSLIGGSTGELFF.

Remarks on this clonotype: A read error may explain this, as a much larger clone is one base away. The chain employs TRBV6-4 and TRBJ2-5; TRBD2 agrees at 16 bases. This CDR3 is 18 amino acids long. Germline V lookup: CDR1 MRHNA, CDR2 SNTAGT. V dropped 2 bases and J dropped 5; count of bases not matched to a gene: 8. The DNA of the CDR3 is TGTGCCAGCAGTGACCCCGGGACTAGCGGGAGGGCCCGGGAGACCCAGTACTTC. Translation gives CASSDPGTSGRARETQYF.

This clonotype was picked up many times. The V gene is TRBV6-5, the J gene TRBJ2-5; D perhaps matches TRBD2 (6 bases). V was pared by 5 bases and J by 6 bases, with 13 bases between. The CDR3 has 13 residues. Germline CDR1 MNHEY, CDR2 SVGAGI. CDR3 in amino acids: CASSRLGSQTQYF. CDR3 in DNA: TGTGCCAGCAGTCGACTAGGCTCCCAGACCCAGTACTTC.

This clonotype was seen repeatedly, ten times or more. The V and J genes are TRBV6-2 or TRBV6-3 and TRBJ1-1; 8 bases align to TRBD1. The CDR3 is 17 amino acids. The V and J ends lost 6 bases and 0 bases, in that order; junction bases with no gene match: 12. Looked up from germline, CDR1 is MNHEY and CDR2 is SVGEGT. CDR3 sequence: CASRHGQGSQLNTEAFF. The CDR3 DNA is TGTGCCAGCAGACACGGACAGGGATCCCAATTGAACACTGAAGCTTTCTTT.

This clonotype appeared many times. The gene calls are TRBV6-5 and TRBJ1-5; D gene ambiguous. The germline gives CDR1 MNHEY, CDR2 SVGAGI. V dropped 0 bases and J dropped 3 bases, with 12 bases sitting between them. This CDR3 region has 16 residues. CDR3 sequence (DNA): TGTGCCAGCAGTTACTCGACTGAGGAACTCAATCAGCCCCAGCATTTT. Its protein is CASSYSTEELNQPQHF.

The table lists this clonotype with many counts. The J gene is TRBJ2-2, the V gene TRBV20-1, with a possible D match to TRBD1 (5 bases). The germline gives CDR1 DFQATT, CDR2 SNEGSKA (reference sequence). V was trimmed by 1 base and J by 7 bases, leaving 10 bases between them. The CDR3 spans 13 residues. The CDR3 loop reads CSARAARVGELFF. The CDR3 bases are TGCAGTGCTAGAGCGGCCAGGGTCGGGGAGCTGTTTTTT.

This clonotype has at least ten counts. The J gene is TRBJ1-6, the V gene TRBV12-3 or TRBV12-4; weak D call: TRBD1 (6 bases). With 10 bases removed from V and 6 bases from J, the gap between germline ends came to 13 bases. The length of the CDR3 is 13 residues. CDR3 residues: CATSGQTNSPLHF. CDR3 DNA: TGTGCCACCTCGGGACAAACTAATTCACCCCTCCACTTT.

This clonotype was recorded at least ten times. The rearrangement joins TRBV19 to TRBJ1-1; D is undetermined. With 5 bases removed from V and 0 bases from J, the gap between germline ends came to 10 bases. From germline, CDR1 is LNHDA and CDR2 SQIVND (reference sequence). There are 14 residues in the CDR3. CDR3: CASSPRGVNTEAFF. CDR3 nucleotide sequence: TGTGCCAGTAGTCCTCGGGGTGTGAACACTGAAGCTTTCTTT.

This clonotype was detected many times. The chain has TRBV19 and TRBJ1-1; a possible D gene is TRBD1 (5 bases). Per germline, CDR1 LNHDA and CDR2 SQIVND (reference sequence). Trimming removed 6 bases at V and 2 bases at J, with 10 bases between. CDR3 length: 13 amino acids. The CDR3 here is CASRDSTNTEAFF. The CDR3 DNA is TGTGCCAGTAGAGACAGCACCAACACTGAAGCTTTCTTT.

This clonotype was observed many times. This chain joins TRBV12-3 or TRBV12-4 and TRBJ2-7; D tentatively fits TRBD1 or TRBD2 (5 bases each). The V gene lost 7 bases and the J gene lost 1 base, with 14 bases spanning the gap. The CDR3 extends over 14 amino acids. The CDR3 DNA is TGTGCCAGCACGTCCCGGGACGATTCCTACGAGCAGTACTTC. Its protein product is CASTSRDDSYEQYF.

This clonotype was counted ten times or more. The rearrangement joins TRBV2 to TRBJ1-5; possible D gene TRBD1, 5 bases. Deletions cut 4 bases from V and 1 base from J, with 11 bases between. This CDR3 comprises 15 residues. Per the germline V gene, CDR1 is SNHLY and CDR2 is FYNNEI. The CDR3 loop is CASSVGARSNQPQHF. The CDR3 nucleotides read TGTGCCAGCAGTGTTGGGGCGCGGAGCAATCAGCCCCAGCATTTT.

This clonotype was seen at least ten times. The CDR3 DNA follows: TGTGCCAGCACCCTTGCGGGCGCAGGGGGCTACACCTTC. It encodes CASTLAGAGGYTF. The chain recombines TRBV12-3 or TRBV12-4 with TRBJ1-2; a possible D gene is TRBD1 (5 bases). The V and J ends lost 7 bases and 8 bases respectively, with 17 bases between them. This CDR3 spans 13 amino acids.

This clonotype has at least ten counts. This chain links TRBV5-1 with TRBJ2-5; D perhaps matches TRBD1 (5 bases). Germline V CDR1 and CDR2: SGHRS, YFSETQ. Deletions cut 4 bases from V and 2 bases from J, with 9 bases between. The CDR3 consists of 13 residues. DNA for the CDR3: TGCGCCAGCAGCCACCGACAGCAAGAGACCCAGTACTTC. It yields the protein CASSHRQQETQYF.